This T cell receptor beta chain was found in a study of glioma-infiltrating T cells after dendritic cell vaccination. The primer mix had 60 V beta and 13 J beta primers. Profiled with immunoSEQ multiplex PCR; TCRdb holds only in-frame clones, not every one. The repertoire holds roughly 60,000 clones, approximately 86% seen once, with about 9.9% in the top ten. Time point meaning: after dendritic cell vaccination, including at tumor progression/relapse. Only patients with spare fresh-frozen tumor and over two years of follow-up were included. All glioblastoma patients lacked an isocitrate dehydrogenase mutation. For this clone: Its specificity is not known.

Trimming removed 0 bases at V and 4 bases at J, with 17 bases between. This CDR3 has 17 residues. Looked up from germline, CDR1 is MNHEY and CDR2 is SMNVEV (reference sequence). Study observations and caveats: No direct clonality-survival link was found; a diverse polyclonal response may matter.

The source was blood, collected after dendritic cell vaccination. The receptor's source is a human donor with glioblastoma. V gene TRBV27 combines with J gene TRBJ2-3; a weak D match, TRBD2 (5 bases). CDR3 sequence (DNA): TGTGCCAGCAGTTTATCGGGTAGCGTCTGGAAGTCAGATACGCAGTATTTT. It specifies CASSLSGSVWKSDTQYF.